This TCR beta chain originates from a study of T cells in localized non-small cell lung cancer. Whole-study results and caveats: When the top 100 tumor clones were examined, a median around 61 of them also appeared in the adjacent lung, which was paired and uninvolved. Multi-region tumor sequencing was not done, so intratumor heterogeneity could not be excluded.

The CDR3 runs 14 residues. Germline V gene data show CDR1 as GTSNPN and CDR2 as SVGIG (reference sequence). Trimming removed 3 bases from V and 6 bases from J; junction bases left unmatched: 6. Profiling relied on immunoSEQ multiplex PCR, and the TCRdb table lists in-frame clones only, not all of them. The data contain approximately 83,000 clones, 70% to 90% of them seen just once; the ten biggest clones take up around 20%. With respect to this clone: Its target is not known.

Sequencing used peripheral blood, obtained before any cancer treatment. The chain combines TRBV30 with TRBJ1-1, with TRBD1 identical over 11 bases. The origin of this receptor is a woman aged 40 to 75 with stage I squamous cell lung carcinoma. CDR3 in amino acids: CAWRRTGGPAEAFF. In DNA, the CDR3 is TGTGCCTGGAGGCGGACAGGGGGCCCGGCTGAAGCTTTCTTT.